This TCR beta chain was obtained from a study of blood T cell repertoires in COVID-19. CDR1 is LGHNA and CDR2 is YNFKEQ in the germline V gene. This CDR3 region has 15 residues. Trimming removed 0 bases at V and 5 bases at J, with 11 bases between. Original analysis: Estimation of nucleated cell counts relied on the amplification of reference gene primers. Clones were sequenced by immunoSEQ multiplex PCR, and TCRdb holds only the in-frame ones, with some missing. V, J and clone size derive from that table, while D and trimming were established from the DNA sequence. The profile covers 200,000 to 300,000 clones, with around 90% appearing a single time and roughly 5% taken by the ten largest.

The TCR was taken from a woman aged 55-70 years with COVID-19, enrolled during active disease. The specimen sequenced was peripheral blood. The chain couples TRBV4-2 to TRBJ2-1; D perhaps matches TRBD1 (5 bases). In nucleotides, the CDR3 is TGTGCCAGCAGCCAAGATTGGGGCAGGCACAATGAGCAGTTCTTC. Amino acid sequence: CASSQDWGRHNEQFF.